A single sample is the source of the 13 T cell receptor beta chains below, sequenced in a study of shared clonotypes between healthy human individuals. Libraries were prepared by immunoSEQ multiplex PCR; TCRdb keeps only in-frame clonotypes and omits some of them. The table lists around 340,000 clones, more than 60% of them singletons, with 8.5% to 12% in the top ten. The sample consisted of memory CD4+ T cells sorted from blood. The subset here: CD45RA-negative fraction. These receptors were taken from a young man in good health.

This rearrangement joins TRBV28 to TRBJ1-5; D is perhaps TRBD1 (5 bases). V was trimmed by 3 bases and J by 2 bases, leaving 17 bases between them. The CDR3 totals 17 residues. CDR1 and CDR2 (germline): MDHEN, SYDVKM. This CDR3 is CASSFRGLRERNQPQHF. The DNA for the CDR3 is TGTGCCAGCAGTTTCCGCGGACTCAGGGAACGCAATCAGCCCCAGCATTTT.

The chain uses TRBV5-4 and TRBJ2-1; TRBD2 aligns across 9 bases. Germline-derived CDR1 and CDR2 are SGHNT and YYREEE (reference sequence). The CDR3 is 14 amino acids. J was trimmed by 9 bases and V by 6 bases; bases with no gene match: 10. Here the CDR3 DNA reads TGTGCCAGCATCGCCGGCGGGAGGGCACGTGAGCAGTTCTTC. As protein: CASIAGGRAREQFF.

The J gene is TRBJ2-5, the V gene TRBV7-9; 7 bases align to TRBD1. CDR1 SEHNR and CDR2 FQNEAQ come from the germline V gene (reference sequence). The V and J ends lost 4 bases and 5 bases, in that order; junction bases with no gene match: 4. The CDR3 covers 13 residues. The CDR3 is CASSSTGYETQYF. The CDR3 DNA is TGTGCCAGCAGCTCGACAGGGTATGAGACCCAGTACTTC. Full variable domain (rest looked up from reference TRBV7-9 and TRBJ2-5): DTGVSQNPRHKITKRGQNVTFRCDPISEHNRLYWYRQTLGQGPEFLTYFQNEAQLEKSRLLSDRFSAERPKGSFSTLEIQRTEQGDSAMYLCASSSTGYETQYFGPGTRLLVL.

This clone has only one observation. The chain employs TRBV28 and TRBJ1-5; D perhaps matches TRBD1 (6 bases). CDR3 size: 14 residues. The germline gives CDR1 MDHEN, CDR2 SYDVKM. Between the trimmed V and J ends, which lost 3 bases and 3 bases, there was a span of 9 bases. The CDR3 spells CASSFTGYNQPQHF. The CDR3, as DNA: TGTGCCAGCAGTTTTACAGGGTACAATCAGCCCCAGCATTTT.

This clone was seen just once. This chain connects TRBV7-8 to TRBJ2-1, with TRBD1 matching over 7 bases. CDR1 is SGHVS, CDR2 FQNEAQ, per germline. The CDR3 has 14 amino acids. With 5 bases clipped from V and 3 bases from J, the junction kept 4 bases outside the gene matches. This CDR3 reads CASSTRDSYNEQFF. The CDR3 DNA follows: TGTGCCAGCAGCACCCGGGACAGCTACAATGAGCAGTTCTTC.

The CDR3 reads CASSWTSGRTDTQYF. CDR3 DNA sequence: TGTGCCAGCAGTTGGACTAGCGGGAGAACGGATACGCAGTATTTT. The V and J genes are TRBV27 and TRBJ2-3; 13 bases map to TRBD2. This CDR3 comprises 15 residues. V shed 4 bases, J shed 6 bases, and the junction held 4 bases outside the gene matches. Germline V gene lookup returns CDR1 MNHEY and CDR2 SMNVEV (reference sequence).

The V and J genes are TRBV19 and TRBJ2-2, with 12 bases aligning to TRBD2. V dropped 7 bases and J dropped 4; count of bases not matched to a gene: 4. CDR1 is LNHDA and CDR2 is SQIVND in the germline V gene (reference sequence). There are 15 residues in the CDR3. CDR3 sequence: CASNLAGGSTGELFF. DNA of the CDR3: TGTGCCAGTAACCTAGCGGGAGGGAGCACCGGGGAGCTGTTTTTT.

The chain is built from TRBV6-5 and TRBJ2-7; 11 bases match TRBD1. V shed 7 bases and J 4 bases; nucleotides not matched to a gene: 3. Germline V gives CDR1 MNHEY, CDR2 SVGAGI. CDR3 length: 13 residues. This CDR3 is CASTDRGRYEQYF. The CDR3 region has the DNA TGTGCCAGCACGGACAGGGGGCGGTACGAGCAGTACTTC.

This chain connects TRBV19 to TRBJ2-1; D possibly uses TRBD1 or TRBD2 (6 bases each). The CDR3 sequence is 13 residues long. Per the germline V gene, CDR1 is LNHDA and CDR2 is SQIVND (reference sequence). V lost 7 bases to trimming and J lost 9 bases, with 16 bases between them. CDR3 sequence reads: CASNLVGGSEQFF. The CDR3 DNA reads TGTGCCAGTAACCTGGTCGGGGGCAGTGAGCAGTTCTTC. Full variable domain (outside the CDR3, taken from reference TRBV19 and TRBJ2-1): DGGITQSPKYLFRKEGQNVTLSCEQNLNHDAMYWYRQDPGQGLRLIYYSQIVNDFQKGDIAEGYSVSREKKESFPLTVTSAQKNPTAFYLCASNLVGGSEQFFGPGTRLTVL.

As to this clone: This sample includes further DNA sequences coding for the same CDR3. V and J are TRBV5-1 and TRBJ2-5; D is unclear. The CDR3 runs to 12 residues. CDR1 and CDR2 from the germline V gene are SGHRS and YFSETQ. V shed 1 base and J shed 2 bases, with 3 bases lying between them. This CDR3 is CASSLSQETQYF. The CDR3 DNA sequence: TGCGCCAGCAGCTTGAGTCAAGAGACCCAGTACTTC.

This chain links TRBV13 with TRBJ2-1; TRBD2 might be the D (5 bases). The V gene lost 6 bases and the J gene lost 4 bases, with 19 bases spanning the gap. Germline V CDR1 and CDR2: PRHDT, FYEKMQ (reference sequence). CDR3 length: 16 amino acids. The CDR3 DNA sequence: TGTGCCAGCAGTTCCTACGACTACCGAACTTACAATGAGCAGTTCTTC. It yields the protein CASSSYDYRTYNEQFF.

The chain joins TRBV9 to TRBJ1-2, with 8 bases fitting TRBD1. From germline, CDR1 is SGDLS and CDR2 YYNGEE. V shed 3 bases, J shed 2 bases, and the junction held 3 bases outside the gene matches. The CDR3 contains 14 residues. The DNA for the CDR3 is TGTGCCAGCAGCGCAAGGGACAGGAACTATGGCTACACCTTC. This codes for CASSARDRNYGYTF.

The chain has TRBV5-8 and TRBJ2-3, with D maybe TRBD2 (6 bases). V lost 5 bases to trimming and J lost 2 bases, with 15 bases between them. Germline V lookup: CDR1 SGHTS, CDR2 YDEGEE. This CDR3 contains 15 residues. This CDR3 reads CASRRLGGNTDTQYF. CDR3 sequence (DNA): TGTGCCAGCAGGAGGCTCGGAGGGAACACAGATACGCAGTATTTT.